This entry features one TCR beta chain sequence. The data stem from a study of blood T cell repertoires in COVID-19. Here immunoSEQ multiplex PCR was the method, and the copy in TCRdb shows in-frame clones only, minus some. The table includes 200,000 or so clones, about nine tenths detected once. Looked up from germline, CDR1 is DFQATT and CDR2 is SNEGSKA (reference sequence). The CDR3 extends over 8 amino acids. The V gene lost 6 bases and the J gene lost 8 bases, with 4 bases spanning the gap. This rearrangement joins TRBV20-1 to TRBJ1-2, with D unclear. Material: PBMCs or T cells enriched from blood (not recorded which). This receptor was taken from a woman in her 40s with acute COVID-19. In nucleotides, the CDR3 is TGCAGTGCGGGCGGCTACACCTTC. Residues: CSAGGYTF.